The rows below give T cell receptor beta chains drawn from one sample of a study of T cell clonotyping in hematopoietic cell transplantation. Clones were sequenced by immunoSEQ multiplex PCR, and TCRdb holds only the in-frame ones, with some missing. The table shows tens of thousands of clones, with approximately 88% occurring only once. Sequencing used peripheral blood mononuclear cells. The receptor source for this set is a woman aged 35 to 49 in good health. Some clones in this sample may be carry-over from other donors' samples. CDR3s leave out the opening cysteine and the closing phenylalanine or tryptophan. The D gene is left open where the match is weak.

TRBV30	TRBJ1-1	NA	AWRGTAEAF
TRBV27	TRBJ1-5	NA	ASSMRNSQPQH
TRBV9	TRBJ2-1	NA	ASSRSHNEQF
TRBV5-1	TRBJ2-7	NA	ASTAQSSSYEQY
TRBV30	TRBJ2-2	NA	AWGGEGHGTGELF
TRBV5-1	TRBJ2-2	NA	ASSAWGTGELF
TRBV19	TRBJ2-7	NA	ASSIGPRGPSYEQY
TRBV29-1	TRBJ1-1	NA	SATDLDTEAF
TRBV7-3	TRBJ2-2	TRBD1	ASSGDRLNTGELF
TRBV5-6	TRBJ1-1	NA	ASSAGGGPEAF
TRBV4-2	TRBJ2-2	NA	ASSQDWLNTGELF
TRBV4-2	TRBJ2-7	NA	ASSQERLAHYEQY
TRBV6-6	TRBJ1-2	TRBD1	ASSPWTGPNYGYT
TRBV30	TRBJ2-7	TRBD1	AWGGRGQEY
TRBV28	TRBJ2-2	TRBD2	ASSFARGAGELF
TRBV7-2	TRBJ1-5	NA	ASSSQGGNQPQH
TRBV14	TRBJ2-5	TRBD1	ASSPLGQGSRETQY
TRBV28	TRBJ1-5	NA	ASSLAQDGGNQPQH
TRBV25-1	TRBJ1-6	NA	ASSERRGYNSPLH
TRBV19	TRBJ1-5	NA	ASSIRGYSNQPQH
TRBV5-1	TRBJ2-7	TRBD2	ASSLAGGRDEQY
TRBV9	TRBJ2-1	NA	ASSVELLAGEQF
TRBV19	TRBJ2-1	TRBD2	ASRLRRESYNEQF
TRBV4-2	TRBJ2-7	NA	ASSQELQGGEEEY
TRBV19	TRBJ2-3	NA	ASGGQGRGDTQY
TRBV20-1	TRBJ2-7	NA	SALERSEQY
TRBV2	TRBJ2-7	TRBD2	ASRSTSASYEQY
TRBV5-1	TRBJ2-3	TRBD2	ASNPAGVTDTQY
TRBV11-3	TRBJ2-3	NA	ASSNPPSTDTQY
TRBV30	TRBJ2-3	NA	AWSQSLSTDTQY
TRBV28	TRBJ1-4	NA	ASNGDSANEKLF
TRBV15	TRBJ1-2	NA	ATSRLSGLDGGYT
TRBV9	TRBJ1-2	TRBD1	ASSVDLQGDLGGYT
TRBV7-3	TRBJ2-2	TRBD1	ASSFETGTGELF
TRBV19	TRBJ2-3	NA	ASSMRQVGTYTQY
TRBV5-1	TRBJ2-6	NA	ASSLQPASGANVLT
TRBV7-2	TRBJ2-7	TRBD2	ASSLGLAYEQY
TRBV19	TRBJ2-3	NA	ASYEFSTDTQY
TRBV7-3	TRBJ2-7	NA	ASSLITDSYEQY
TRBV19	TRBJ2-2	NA	ASSFGQLNTGELF
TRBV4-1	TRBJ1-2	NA	ASSQDRGLTAYGYT
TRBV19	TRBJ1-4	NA	ASSEGVLNEKLF
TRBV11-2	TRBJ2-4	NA	ASSPYTGLFAKNIQY
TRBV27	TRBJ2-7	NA	ASSLAGGYEQY
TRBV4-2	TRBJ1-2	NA	ASSQDQGDSGYT
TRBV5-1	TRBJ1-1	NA	ASSRGATEAF
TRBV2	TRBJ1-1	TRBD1	ASSEASGGPTEAF
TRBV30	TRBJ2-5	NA	AWSFGGQETQY
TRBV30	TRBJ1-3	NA	AWRGVGNTIY
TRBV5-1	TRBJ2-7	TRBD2	ASSLPSSGSSGEQY
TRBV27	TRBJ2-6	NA	ASSSPSSGANVLT
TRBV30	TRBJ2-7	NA	AWARELYEQY
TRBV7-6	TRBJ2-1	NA	ASSLARVADEQF
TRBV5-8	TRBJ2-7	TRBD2	ASSPGLAGEY
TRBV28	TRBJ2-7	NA	ASSVTGRPWEQY